Below are 19 T cell receptor beta chains sequenced from a single sample in a study of blood T cell repertoires in COVID-19. Libraries were prepared by immunoSEQ multiplex PCR; TCRdb keeps only in-frame clonotypes and omits some of them. The table records about 200,000 clones, 70% to 90% of them present only once. Input material: peripheral blood. The receptors come from a man between 50 and 59 years old with COVID-19, enrolled during active disease.

This chain joins TRBV2 and TRBJ2-7, with D maybe TRBD2 (6 bases). The CDR3 totals 14 residues. Trimming stripped 4 bases from V and 1 base from J, with 11 bases between. CDR1 is SNHLY and CDR2 is FYNNEI in the germline V gene. CDR3 sequence: CASSGLAASYEQYF. The CDR3 nucleotides read TGTGCCAGCAGTGGATTAGCGGCGTCCTACGAGCAGTACTTC.

In regard to this clone: The same CDR3 also results from other DNA sequences found in this sample. The chain recombines TRBV15 with TRBJ2-7, with D uncertain. The CDR3 is 13 amino acids. Trimming left V 0 bases short and J 3 bases short, with 6 bases between. The germline V gene encodes CDR1 LNHNV and CDR2 YYDKDF (reference sequence). CDR3 in DNA: TGTGCCACCAGCAGAGATACAAGCTACGAGCAGTACTTC. Amino acids: CATSRDTSYEQYF.

V usage is TRBV7-9 and J usage is TRBJ1-2; D gene ambiguous. The CDR3 runs to 15 residues. Trimming stripped 2 bases from V and 8 bases from J, with 18 bases between. The V gene's germline CDR1 is SEHNR and CDR2 FQNEAQ (reference sequence). The CDR3 nucleotides read TGTGCCAGCAGCTTATTGGAAGGAAATAAACAGGGCTACACCTTC. Protein sequence: CASSLLEGNKQGYTF.

This clone showed up just once. The chain has TRBV19 and TRBJ1-1, with TRBD1 matching 10 bases. Trimming took 6 bases from V and 5 from J; bases not matched to a gene: 6. The germline V gene has CDR1 LNHDA and CDR2 SQIVND (reference sequence). The CDR3 has 14 amino acids. The CDR3 sequence is CASRGQGPGTEAFF. CDR3 in DNA: TGTGCCAGTAGGGGACAGGGGCCCGGTACTGAAGCTTTCTTT.

The chain employs TRBV6-5 and TRBJ2-2, with 9 positions matching TRBD1. The CDR3 runs to 14 residues. J gave up 6 bases and V 6 bases, and 5 bases lay outside the gene matches. Germline V lookup: CDR1 MNHEY, CDR2 SVGAGI. CDR3 sequence: CASRAQGAAGELFF. CDR3 bases: TGTGCCAGCAGAGCACAGGGGGCGGCCGGGGAGCTGTTTTTT.

This CDR3 is CASSLVVRSGGASDTQYF. As DNA, the CDR3 is TGTGCCAGCAGCTTAGTAGTGCGCAGCGGGGGGGCTTCTGATACGCAGTATTTT. This sequence joins TRBV7-2 and TRBJ2-3; 10 bases line up with TRBD2. In germline, CDR1 is SGHTA, CDR2 FQGNSA. Unmatched junction bases numbered 13, after V lost 1 base and J lost 6 bases. The CDR3 is made up of 18 amino acids.

The CDR3 region is CASSLPNQPQHF. The CDR3 DNA sequence: TGTGCCAGCAGTTTACCAAATCAGCCCCAGCATTTT. The chain employs TRBV27 and TRBJ1-5; D remains unclear. V lost 2 bases and J 4 bases, leaving 3 bases between the germline ends. The CDR3 extends over 12 amino acids. CDR1 is MNHEY, CDR2 SMNVEV, per germline (reference sequence).

The chain combines TRBV6-5 with TRBJ1-1, with D unclear. CDR1 and CDR2 (germline): MNHEY, SVGAGI. The CDR3 loop spans 13 amino acids. Trimming pared 10 bases from V and 0 bases from J, leaving 12 bases between. In DNA form, the CDR3 reads TGTGCCATCAGCCTACGGTTGAACACTGAAGCTTTCTTT. This encodes CAISLRLNTEAFF.

The gene calls are TRBV6-2 or TRBV6-3 and TRBJ1-2; D not resolved. The germline V and J ends were trimmed by 5 bases and 4 bases, with 17 bases remaining between them. This CDR3 has 15 amino acids. Germline CDR1 MNHEY, CDR2 SVGEGT. CDR3 in amino acids: CASSPELVAAYGYTF. The CDR3 nucleotides read TGTGCCAGCAGTCCGGAGCTAGTGGCGGCCTATGGCTACACCTTC.

V gene TRBV28 combines with J gene TRBJ2-1; TRBD1 is a possible D gene (5 bases). Trimming shortened V by 5 bases and J by 5 bases, and 13 bases separated the two germline ends. CDR1 MDHEN and CDR2 SYDVKM come from the germline V gene. The CDR3 totals 14 residues. Here the CDR3 reads CASSPPDRDNEQFF. CDR3 sequence (DNA): TGTGCCAGCAGTCCTCCCGACAGAGACAATGAGCAGTTCTTC.

The chain employs TRBV4-2 and TRBJ2-7, with D hard to call. The CDR3 consists of 14 residues. Germline lookup yields CDR1 LGHNA and CDR2 YNFKEQ. Trimming removed 0 bases from V and 2 bases from J, with 8 bases in between. DNA of the CDR3: TGTGCCAGCAGCCAAGAGAGCAGGCCCTACGAGCAGTACTTC. Translating it yields CASSQESRPYEQYF.

V is TRBV5-1 and J is TRBJ2-2; 7 bases align to TRBD1. Germline CDR1 SGHRS, CDR2 YFSETQ. The CDR3 runs to 15 residues. With V trimmed by 4 bases and J by 1 base, 4 bases remained unmatched. The CDR3 region is CASSTRDRNTGELFF. As DNA, the CDR3 is TGCGCCAGCAGCACCCGGGACAGGAACACCGGGGAGCTGTTTTTT.

The J gene is TRBJ1-2, the V gene TRBV9; 7 bases are a match to TRBD1. Germline CDR1 is SGDLS and CDR2 is YYNGEE. V gave up 10 bases and J gave up 8 bases; unmatched junction bases: 11. The CDR3 consists of 12 residues. CDR3 nucleotides: TGTGCCTCCCGAACAGGGGAAAGGGGCTACACCTTC. Its translation: CASRTGERGYTF. The full variable domain, rest sourced from reference TRBV9 and TRBJ1-2, is DSGVTQTPKHLITATGQRVTLRCSPRSGDLSVYWYQQSLDQGLQFLIQYYNGEERAKGNILERFSAQQFPDLHSELNLSSLELGDSALYFCASRTGERGYTFGSGTRLTVV.

The chain recombines TRBV11-2 with TRBJ2-1, with D possibly matching TRBD1 (5 bases). CDR1 is SGHAT, CDR2 FQNNGV, per germline. The CDR3 has 11 residues. The V gene lost 5 bases and the J gene lost 9 bases, with 8 bases spanning the gap. The CDR3, as DNA: TGTGCCAGCAGCACAGGCTTTGAGCAGTTCTTC. As protein: CASSTGFEQFF.

This clone was picked up one time. This chain joins TRBV14 and TRBJ1-4, with a tentative D call TRBD1 (5 bases). The CDR3 has 14 residues. V was shortened by 5 bases and J by 8 bases, with 15 bases between the two germline ends. Germline V gene sequence: CDR1 SGHDN, CDR2 FVKESK. As DNA, the CDR3 is TGTGCCAGCAGCAAAACAGGCGGCAGGGAAAAACTGTTTTTT. Translated, it gives CASSKTGGREKLFF.

The chain couples TRBV10-1 to TRBJ2-1, with 8 bases lining up with TRBD1. The germline gives CDR1 WNHNN, CDR2 SYGVQD (reference sequence). The CDR3 has 13 residues. The V gene end was trimmed by 10 bases and the J gene end by 7 bases; junction bases not matched to a gene: 9. Here the CDR3 DNA reads TGCGCCACCTCGACAGGGGTAATTAATGAGCAGTTCTTC. It yields the protein CATSTGVINEQFF.

This sequence joins TRBV9 and TRBJ2-7; TRBD1 aligns across 9 bases. Germline loops: CDR1 SGDLS, CDR2 YYNGEE. The CDR3 runs 14 residues. Losses at the gene ends were 4 bases for V and 4 bases for J; bases not matched to a gene: 6. The CDR3 region has the DNA TGTGCCAGCAGCCCCCGGGACAGGGAATACGAGCAGTACTTC. Protein sequence: CASSPRDREYEQYF. Filled out from reference TRBV9 and TRBJ2-7, the complete variable domain reads DSGVTQTPKHLITATGQRVTLRCSPRSGDLSVYWYQQSLDQGLQFLIQYYNGEERAKGNILERFSAQQFPDLHSELNLSSLELGDSALYFCASSPRDREYEQYFGPGTRLTVT.

The chain employs TRBV5-4 and TRBJ1-5, with D unclear. This CDR3 comprises 14 residues. V dropped 1 base and J dropped 2 bases, with 7 bases sitting between them. The germline V gene has CDR1 SGHNT and CDR2 YYREEE (reference sequence). CDR3 protein: CASSLSGGNQPQHF. In nucleotides, the CDR3 is TGTGCCAGCAGCTTGTCGGGTGGCAATCAGCCCCAGCATTTT.

This sequence joins TRBV24-1 and TRBJ1-5; TRBD1 matches at 8 bases. Germline loops: CDR1 KGHDR, CDR2 SFDVKD. The CDR3 runs 14 residues. V gave up 3 bases and J gave up 5 bases; unmatched junction bases: 2. In DNA, the CDR3 is TGTGCCACCAGTGATGCAGGGGGCGATCAGCCCCAGCATTTT. It translates to CATSDAGGDQPQHF.